A single sample is the source of the 13 T cell receptor beta chains below, sequenced in a study of blood T cell repertoires in COVID-19. Clones were sequenced by immunoSEQ multiplex PCR, and TCRdb holds only the in-frame ones, with some missing. The data contain 140,000 to 150,000 clones, around four fifths of them singletons. The sequenced sample consisted of peripheral blood. These receptors were taken from a woman aged 40 to 55 with active or convalescent COVID-19.

The chain is built from TRBV10-2 and TRBJ2-1, with 9 bases lining up with TRBD2. CDR1 and CDR2 from the germline V gene are WSHSY and SAAADI. The ends lost 0 bases at V and 8 bases at J; junction bases unmatched: 8. The CDR3 contains 16 residues. This chain's CDR3 is CASSESGLAGYYEQFF. For the CDR3, the DNA is TGCGCCAGCAGTGAGTCTGGGCTAGCGGGATACTATGAGCAGTTCTTC.

V and J are TRBV28 and TRBJ2-5, with D possibly being TRBD2 (7 bases). The CDR3 is made up of 13 amino acids. Germline lookup yields CDR1 MDHEN and CDR2 SYDVKM. V was pared by 4 bases and J by 5 bases, with 11 bases between. CDR3 sequence reads: CASSWGGLETQYF. The CDR3 DNA sequence: TGTGCCAGCAGTTGGGGGGGGCTGGAGACCCAGTACTTC.

The chain employs TRBV28 and TRBJ1-5; D is perhaps TRBD1 (5 bases). Deletions cut 2 bases from V and 6 bases from J, with 11 bases between. Per the germline V gene, CDR1 is MDHEN and CDR2 is SYDVKM. This CDR3 contains 14 residues. This CDR3 reads CASSLSRGVQPQHF. CDR3 nucleotide sequence: TGTGCCAGCAGTTTAAGCCGGGGGGTTCAGCCCCAGCATTTT.

The rearrangement uses TRBV27 and TRBJ2-1, with 7 positions matching TRBD2. This CDR3 contains 18 residues. Germline-derived CDR1 and CDR2 are MNHEY and SMNVEV (reference sequence). V lost 7 bases, J lost 1 base, and 16 bases stayed unmatched. CDR3 sequence reads: CASNPLRASAGSYNEQFF. The CDR3 DNA reads TGTGCCAGCAACCCTCTGAGAGCTTCAGCGGGGTCCTACAATGAGCAGTTCTTC.

This chain's CDR3 is CASSQDGGTGGHNEQFF. As DNA, the CDR3 is TGTGCCAGCAGCCAAGATGGCGGGACAGGGGGCCACAATGAGCAGTTCTTC. This chain connects TRBV4-2 to TRBJ2-1; TRBD1 agrees at 12 bases. V lost 0 bases, J lost 5 bases, and 5 bases stayed unmatched. Germline V lookup: CDR1 LGHNA, CDR2 YNFKEQ. This CDR3 region has 17 residues.

This chain connects TRBV25-1 to TRBJ1-1; 12 nucleotides agree with TRBD1. The CDR3 length is 14 residues. The ends lost 3 bases at V and 11 bases at J; junction bases unmatched: 7. CDR1 is MGHDK, CDR2 SYGVNS, per germline. The DNA for the CDR3 is TGTGCCAGCAGTGAGAGGGGACAGGGGGCGAGGGCTTTCTTT. Encoded protein: CASSERGQGARAFF.

V gene TRBV27 combines with J gene TRBJ1-2; D remains unclear. Per the germline V gene, CDR1 is MNHEY and CDR2 is SMNVEV (reference sequence). This CDR3 contains 15 residues. The V gene lost 5 bases and the J gene lost 8 bases, with 21 bases spanning the gap. The CDR3 bases are TGTGCCAGCAGTCCGGGGAGTGGCGTCCTGGGAGGCTACACCTTC. Amino acids: CASSPGSGVLGGYTF.

V and J are TRBV28 and TRBJ1-6; 9 nucleotides line up with TRBD1. Trimming cost V 4 bases and J 9 bases; bases outside gene matches: 10. Germline assignment: CDR1 MDHEN and CDR2 SYDVKM. The CDR3 length is 16 residues. CDR3 DNA: TGTGCCAGCAGTTCTTTACAGGGGGCCCGAGGTTCACCCCTCCACTTT. As protein: CASSSLQGARGSPLHF. The entire variable domain, with the rest obtained from reference TRBV28 and TRBJ1-6, is as follows: DVKVTQSSRYLVKRTGEKVFLECVQDMDHENMFWYRQDPGLGLRLIYFSYDVKMKEKGDIPEGYSVSREKKERFSLILESASTNQTSMYLCASSSLQGARGSPLHFGNGTRLTVT.

This chain connects TRBV7-9 to TRBJ1-2; perhaps TRBD1 as D (5 bases). V was shortened by 1 base and J by 8 bases, with 17 bases between the two germline ends. This CDR3 comprises 15 residues. Germline-derived CDR1 and CDR2 are SEHNR and FQNEAQ (reference sequence). CDR3 nucleotides: TGTGCCAGCAGCTTAGTAGTCGGCCAGGGTGGAGGCTACACCTTC. This codes for CASSLVVGQGGGYTF.

In DNA form, the CDR3 reads TGTGCCAGCGGGTTAGGACAGGGCGATTACAATGAGCAGTTCTTC. Translation gives CASGLGQGDYNEQFF. The chain has TRBV19 and TRBJ2-1, with 8 bases that match TRBD1. The trim removed 9 bases at V and 4 bases at J, leaving 11 bases unmatched. The CDR3 has 15 residues. Per germline, CDR1 LNHDA and CDR2 SQIVND (reference sequence).

The chain employs TRBV11-2 and TRBJ1-2; 9 bases are shared with TRBD1. CDR1 and CDR2 from the germline V gene are SGHAT and FQNNGV. This CDR3 comprises 15 residues. Losses at the gene ends were 5 bases for V and 4 bases for J; bases not matched to a gene: 8. The CDR3 DNA sequence: TGTGCCAGCAGCCGGACCGGGACAGGGACCTATGGCTACACCTTC. Protein: CASSRTGTGTYGYTF. Using reference TRBV11-2 and TRBJ1-2 for the parts outside the CDR3, the full variable domain is EAGVAQSPRYKIIEKRQSVAFWCNPISGHATLYWYQQILGQGPKLLIQFQNNGVVDDSQLPKDRFSAERLKGVDSTLKIQPAKLEDSAVYLCASSRTGTGTYGYTFGSGTRLTVV.

This chain connects TRBV25-1 to TRBJ1-5; possible D gene TRBD1, 6 bases. The length of the CDR3 is 14 residues. Germline-derived CDR1 and CDR2 are MGHDK and SYGVNS. Trimming removed 3 bases from V and 6 bases from J, with 12 bases in between. CDR3 nucleotides: TGTGCCAGCAGTGAGGGGGCAGGGGTTCAGCCCCAGCATTTT. Translated: CASSEGAGVQPQHF.

The V gene is TRBV29-1, the J gene TRBJ1-1, with a possible D match to TRBD1 (6 bases). The germline V and J ends were trimmed by 7 bases and 3 bases, with 15 bases remaining between them. Germline V lookup: CDR1 SQVTM, CDR2 ANQGSEA. This CDR3 region has 13 residues. Here the CDR3 reads CSGQDGGDTEAFF. As DNA, the CDR3 is TGCAGCGGACAGGATGGGGGGGACACTGAAGCTTTCTTT.